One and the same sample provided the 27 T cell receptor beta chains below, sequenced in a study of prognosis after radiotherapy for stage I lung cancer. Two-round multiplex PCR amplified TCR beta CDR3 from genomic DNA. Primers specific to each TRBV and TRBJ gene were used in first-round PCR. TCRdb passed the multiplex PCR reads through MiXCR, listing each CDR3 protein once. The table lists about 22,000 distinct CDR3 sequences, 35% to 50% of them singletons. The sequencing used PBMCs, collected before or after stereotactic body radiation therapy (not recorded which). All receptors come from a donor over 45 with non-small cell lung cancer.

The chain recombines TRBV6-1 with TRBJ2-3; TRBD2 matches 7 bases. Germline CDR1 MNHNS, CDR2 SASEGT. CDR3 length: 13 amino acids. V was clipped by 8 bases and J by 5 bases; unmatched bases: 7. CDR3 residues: CASSAGDGDTQYF. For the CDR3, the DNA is TGTGCCAGCTCGGCGGGAGACGGAGATACGCAGTATTTT.

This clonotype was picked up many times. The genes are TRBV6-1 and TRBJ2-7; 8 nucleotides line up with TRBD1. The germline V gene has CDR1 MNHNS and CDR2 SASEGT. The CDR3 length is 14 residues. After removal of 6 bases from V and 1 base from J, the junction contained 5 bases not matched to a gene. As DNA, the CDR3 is TGTGCCAGCAGCTTACAGGGGGATTCCTACGAGCAGTACTTC. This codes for CASSLQGDSYEQYF.

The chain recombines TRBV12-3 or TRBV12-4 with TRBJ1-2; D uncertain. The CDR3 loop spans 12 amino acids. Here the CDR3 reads CAISIEGRGYTF. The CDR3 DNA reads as TGTGCTATCAGCATAGAGGGCCGAGGCTACACCTTC.

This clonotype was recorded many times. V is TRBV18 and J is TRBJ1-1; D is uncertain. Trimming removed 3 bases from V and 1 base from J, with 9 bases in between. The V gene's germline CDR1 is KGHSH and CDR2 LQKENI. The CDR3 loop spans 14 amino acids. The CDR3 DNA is TGTGCCAGCTCACCTCCCAGCCAGAACACTGAAGCTTTCTTT. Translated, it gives CASSPPSQNTEAFF.

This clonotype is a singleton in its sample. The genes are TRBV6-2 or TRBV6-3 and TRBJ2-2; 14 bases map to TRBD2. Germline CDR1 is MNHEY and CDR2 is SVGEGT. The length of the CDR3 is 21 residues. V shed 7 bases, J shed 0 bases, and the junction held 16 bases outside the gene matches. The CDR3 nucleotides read TGTGCCAGCACGCTGCAACTCCCGGGACTAGCGGGGGCCACGAACACCGGGGAGCTGTTTTTT. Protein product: CASTLQLPGLAGATNTGELFF.

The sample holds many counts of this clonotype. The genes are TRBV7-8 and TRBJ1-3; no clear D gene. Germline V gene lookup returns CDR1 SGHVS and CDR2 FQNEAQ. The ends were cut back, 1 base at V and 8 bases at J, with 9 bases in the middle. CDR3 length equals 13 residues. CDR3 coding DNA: TGTGCCAGCAGCTTAGTGTCAGACGACACCATATATTTT. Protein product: CASSLVSDDTIYF.

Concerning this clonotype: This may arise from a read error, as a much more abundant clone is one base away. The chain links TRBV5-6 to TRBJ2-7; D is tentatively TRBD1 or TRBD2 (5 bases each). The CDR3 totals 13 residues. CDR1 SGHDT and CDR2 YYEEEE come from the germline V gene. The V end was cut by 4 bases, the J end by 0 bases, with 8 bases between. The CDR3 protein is CASSRGSSYEQYF. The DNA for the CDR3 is TGTGCCAGCAGCCGGGGCAGCTCCTACGAGCAGTACTTC.

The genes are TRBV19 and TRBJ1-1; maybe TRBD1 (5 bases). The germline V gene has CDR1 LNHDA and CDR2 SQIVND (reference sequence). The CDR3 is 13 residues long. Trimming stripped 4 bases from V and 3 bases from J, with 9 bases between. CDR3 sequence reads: CASSKQAYTEAFF. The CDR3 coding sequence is TGTGCCAGTAGTAAACAGGCCTACACTGAAGCTTTCTTT.

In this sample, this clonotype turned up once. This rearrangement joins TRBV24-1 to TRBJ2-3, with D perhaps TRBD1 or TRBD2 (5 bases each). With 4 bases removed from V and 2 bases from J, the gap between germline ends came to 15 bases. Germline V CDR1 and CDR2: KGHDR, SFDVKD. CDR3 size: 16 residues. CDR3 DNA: TGTGCCACCAGTGACCCTGAGAGGGGCCTCACAGATACGCAGTATTTT. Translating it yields CATSDPERGLTDTQYF.

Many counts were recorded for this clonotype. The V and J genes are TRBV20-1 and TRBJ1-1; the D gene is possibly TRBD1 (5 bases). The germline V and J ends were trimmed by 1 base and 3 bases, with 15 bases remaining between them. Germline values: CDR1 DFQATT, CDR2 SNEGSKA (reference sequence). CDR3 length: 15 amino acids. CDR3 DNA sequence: TGCAGTGCTAGAGGGGGCCGGGGCCCGGACACTGAAGCTTTCTTT. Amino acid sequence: CSARGGRGPDTEAFF.

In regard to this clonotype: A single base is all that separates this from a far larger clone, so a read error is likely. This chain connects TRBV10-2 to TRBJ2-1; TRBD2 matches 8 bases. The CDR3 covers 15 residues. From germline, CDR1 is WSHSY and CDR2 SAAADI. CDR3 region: CDSSLGSGIYNEQFF. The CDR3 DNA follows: TGTGACAGCAGTTTGGGTAGCGGGATCTACAATGAGCAGTTCTTC.

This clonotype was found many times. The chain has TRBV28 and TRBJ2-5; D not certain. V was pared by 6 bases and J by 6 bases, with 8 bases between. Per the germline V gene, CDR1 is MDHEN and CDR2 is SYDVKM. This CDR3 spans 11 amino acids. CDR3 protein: CASSGGKTQYF. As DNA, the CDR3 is TGTGCCAGCAGCGGCGGAAAGACCCAGTACTTC.

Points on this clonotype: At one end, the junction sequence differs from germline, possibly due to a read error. Written as DNA, the CDR3 is TGTGCAAGCAGTCCGACCACGGGGAAAGGGGGCCTAAACTATGGCTACACCTTC. Protein sequence: CASSPTTGKGGLNYGYTF. This sequence joins TRBV28 and TRBJ1-2, with 7 bases aligning to TRBD1. The CDR3 is 18 residues long. CDR1 and CDR2 (germline): MDHEN, SYDVKM.

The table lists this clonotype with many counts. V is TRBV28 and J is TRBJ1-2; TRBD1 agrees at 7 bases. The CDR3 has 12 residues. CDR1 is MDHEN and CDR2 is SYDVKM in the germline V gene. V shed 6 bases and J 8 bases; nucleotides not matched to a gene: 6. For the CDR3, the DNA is TGTGCCAGCAGCATAGGGGGCGGGGGCTACACCTTC. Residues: CASSIGGGGYTF.

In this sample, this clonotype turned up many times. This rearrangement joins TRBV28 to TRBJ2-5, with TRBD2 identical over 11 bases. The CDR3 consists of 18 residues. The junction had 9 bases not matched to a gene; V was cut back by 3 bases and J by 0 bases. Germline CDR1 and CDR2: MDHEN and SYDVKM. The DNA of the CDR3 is TGTGCCAGCAGTTTTTTCGAAACTAGCGGGAGCAACCAAGAGACCCAGTACTTC. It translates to CASSFFETSGSNQETQYF. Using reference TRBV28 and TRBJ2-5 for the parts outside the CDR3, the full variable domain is DVKVTQSSRYLVKRTGEKVFLECVQDMDHENMFWYRQDPGLGLRLIYFSYDVKMKEKGDIPEGYSVSREKKERFSLILESASTNQTSMYLCASSFFETSGSNQETQYFGPGTRLLVL.

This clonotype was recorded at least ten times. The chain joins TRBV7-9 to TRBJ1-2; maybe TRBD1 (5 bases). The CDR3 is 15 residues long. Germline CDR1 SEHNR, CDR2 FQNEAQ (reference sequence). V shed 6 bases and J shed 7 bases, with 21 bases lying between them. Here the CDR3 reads CASRRDGAGGSGYTF. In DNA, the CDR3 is TGTGCCAGCAGGCGAGATGGGGCTGGAGGAAGTGGCTACACCTTC.

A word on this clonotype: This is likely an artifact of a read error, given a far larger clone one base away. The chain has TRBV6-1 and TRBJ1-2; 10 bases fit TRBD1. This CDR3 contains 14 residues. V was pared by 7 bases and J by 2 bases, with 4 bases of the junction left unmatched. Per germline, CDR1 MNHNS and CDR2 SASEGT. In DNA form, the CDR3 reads TGTGCCAGCACCATGGGACAGGGGAACTATGGCTACACCTTC. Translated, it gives CASTMGQGNYGYTF.

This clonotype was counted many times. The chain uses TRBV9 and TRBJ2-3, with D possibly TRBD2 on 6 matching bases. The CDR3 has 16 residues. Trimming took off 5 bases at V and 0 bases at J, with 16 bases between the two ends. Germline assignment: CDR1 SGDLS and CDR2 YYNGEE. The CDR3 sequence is CASSATSGSSTDTQYF. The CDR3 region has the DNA TGTGCCAGCAGTGCCACAAGCGGGTCTAGCACAGATACGCAGTATTTT. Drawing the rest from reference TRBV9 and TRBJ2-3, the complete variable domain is DSGVTQTPKHLITATGQRVTLRCSPRSGDLSVYWYQQSLDQGLQFLIQYYNGEERAKGNILERFSAQQFPDLHSELNLSSLELGDSALYFCASSATSGSSTDTQYFGPGTRLTVL.

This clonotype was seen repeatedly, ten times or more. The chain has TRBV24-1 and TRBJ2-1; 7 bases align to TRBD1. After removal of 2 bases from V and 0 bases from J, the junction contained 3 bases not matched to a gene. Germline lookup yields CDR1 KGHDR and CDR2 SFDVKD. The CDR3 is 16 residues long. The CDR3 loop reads CATSDYSGGSYNEQFF. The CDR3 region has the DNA TGTGCCACCAGTGATTATTCAGGGGGCTCCTACAATGAGCAGTTCTTC.

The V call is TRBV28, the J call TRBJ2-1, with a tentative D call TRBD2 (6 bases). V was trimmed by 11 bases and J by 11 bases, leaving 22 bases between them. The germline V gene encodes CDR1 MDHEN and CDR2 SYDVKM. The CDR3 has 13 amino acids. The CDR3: CADTTRGTYKQFF. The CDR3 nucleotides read TGTGCCGATACTACTAGAGGGACTTATAAGCAGTTCTTC.

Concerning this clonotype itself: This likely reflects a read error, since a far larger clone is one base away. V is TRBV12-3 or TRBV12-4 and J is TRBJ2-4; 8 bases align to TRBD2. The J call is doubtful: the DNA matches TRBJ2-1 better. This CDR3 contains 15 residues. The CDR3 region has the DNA TGTGCCAGCAGTTTGGGTAGCGGGATCTACGATGAGCAGTTCTTC. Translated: CASSLGSGIYDEQFF.

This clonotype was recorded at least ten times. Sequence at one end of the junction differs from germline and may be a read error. CDR3 bases: TGTGCCAGTAGTGGACAGGGCCGTCCCTCTGGGACCAACGTCCTGACTTTC. It codes for CASSGQGRPSGTNVLTF. This chain links TRBV19 with TRBJ2-6; 8 bases line up with TRBD1. This CDR3 region has 17 residues. Per germline, CDR1 LNHDA and CDR2 SQIVND (reference sequence).

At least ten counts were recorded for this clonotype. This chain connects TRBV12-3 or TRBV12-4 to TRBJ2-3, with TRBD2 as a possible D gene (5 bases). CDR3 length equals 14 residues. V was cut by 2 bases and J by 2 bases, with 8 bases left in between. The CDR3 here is CASSLLASTDTQYF. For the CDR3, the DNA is TGTGCCAGCAGTTTACTAGCTTCCACAGATACGCAGTATTTT.

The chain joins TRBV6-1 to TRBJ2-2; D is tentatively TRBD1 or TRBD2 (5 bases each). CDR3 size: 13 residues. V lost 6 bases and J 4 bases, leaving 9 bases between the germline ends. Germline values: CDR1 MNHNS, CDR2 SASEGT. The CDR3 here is CASRGTGTGELFF. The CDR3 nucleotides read TGTGCCAGCAGAGGGACGGGCACCGGGGAGCTGTTTTTT.

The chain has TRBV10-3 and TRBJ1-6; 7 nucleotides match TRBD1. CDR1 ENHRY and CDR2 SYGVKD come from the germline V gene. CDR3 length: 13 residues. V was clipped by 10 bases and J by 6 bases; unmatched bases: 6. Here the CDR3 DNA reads TGTGCCACCGCCGGGACAGCTAATTCACCCCTCCACTTT. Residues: CATAGTANSPLHF.

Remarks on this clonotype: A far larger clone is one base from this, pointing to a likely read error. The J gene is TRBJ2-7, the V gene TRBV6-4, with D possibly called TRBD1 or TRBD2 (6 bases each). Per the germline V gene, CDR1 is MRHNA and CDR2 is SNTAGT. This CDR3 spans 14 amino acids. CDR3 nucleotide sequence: TGTGTCAGCACCCTGGGTCCGGGGGCAGTCGAGCAGTACTTC. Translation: CVSTLGPGAVEQYF.

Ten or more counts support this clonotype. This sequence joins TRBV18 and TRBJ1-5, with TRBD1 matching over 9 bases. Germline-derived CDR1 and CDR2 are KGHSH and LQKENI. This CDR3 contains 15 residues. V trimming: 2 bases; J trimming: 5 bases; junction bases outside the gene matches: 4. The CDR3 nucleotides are TGTGCCAGCTCACCATCTACAGGGGGCTATCAGCCCCAGCATTTT. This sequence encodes CASSPSTGGYQPQHF.